This T cell receptor beta chain was documented in a study of T cell responses to AZD1222 COVID-19 vaccine. Here immunoSEQ multiplex PCR was the method, and the copy in TCRdb shows in-frame clones only, minus some. In the table there are roughly 200,000 clones, around 88% of which are singletons. The germline V gene has CDR1 SGDLS and CDR2 YYNGEE. V dropped 4 bases and J dropped 4 bases, with 12 bases sitting between them. The CDR3 runs to 14 residues. The sequence was obtained from an adult in good health. The chain recombines TRBV9 with TRBJ2-1, with a possible D match to TRBD1 (5 bases). The sample here was peripheral blood, taken on day 0 of AZD1222 vaccination. The CDR3 DNA reads TGTGCCAGCAGCCAACGACAGCGTTACAATGAGCAGTTCTTC. Residues: CASSQRQRYNEQFF.